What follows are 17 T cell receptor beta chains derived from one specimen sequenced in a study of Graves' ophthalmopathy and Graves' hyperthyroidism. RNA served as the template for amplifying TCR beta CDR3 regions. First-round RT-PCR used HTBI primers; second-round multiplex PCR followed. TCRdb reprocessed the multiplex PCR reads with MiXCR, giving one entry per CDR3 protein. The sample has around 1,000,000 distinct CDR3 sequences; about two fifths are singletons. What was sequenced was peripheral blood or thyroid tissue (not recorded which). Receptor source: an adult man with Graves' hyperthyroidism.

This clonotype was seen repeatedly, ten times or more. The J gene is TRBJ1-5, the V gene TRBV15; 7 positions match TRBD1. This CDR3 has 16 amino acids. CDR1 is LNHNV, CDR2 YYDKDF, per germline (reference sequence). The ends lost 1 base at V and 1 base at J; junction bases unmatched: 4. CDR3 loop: CATSRGTGESNQPQHF. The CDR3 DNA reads TGTGCCACCAGCAGAGGGACAGGTGAAAGCAATCAGCCCCAGCATTTT.

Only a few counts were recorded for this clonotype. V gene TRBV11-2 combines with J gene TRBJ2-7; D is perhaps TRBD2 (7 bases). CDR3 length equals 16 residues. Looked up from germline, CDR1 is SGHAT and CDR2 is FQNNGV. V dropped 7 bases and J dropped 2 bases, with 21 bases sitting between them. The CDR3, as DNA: TGTGCCAGCATTCCCCCCGGGGGGCCGATAACCTACGAGCAGTACTTC. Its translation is CASIPPGGPITYEQYF. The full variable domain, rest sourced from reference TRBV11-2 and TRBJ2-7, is EAGVAQSPRYKIIEKRQSVAFWCNPISGHATLYWYQQILGQGPKLLIQFQNNGVVDDSQLPKDRFSAERLKGVDSTLKIQPAKLEDSAVYLCASIPPGGPITYEQYFGPGTRLTVT.

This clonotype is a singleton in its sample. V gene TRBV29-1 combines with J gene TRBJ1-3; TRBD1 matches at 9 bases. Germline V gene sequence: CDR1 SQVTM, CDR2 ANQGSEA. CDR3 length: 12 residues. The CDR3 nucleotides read TGCAGTGGGACAGGGACCGTAGACACCATATATTTT. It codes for CSGTGTVDTIYF.

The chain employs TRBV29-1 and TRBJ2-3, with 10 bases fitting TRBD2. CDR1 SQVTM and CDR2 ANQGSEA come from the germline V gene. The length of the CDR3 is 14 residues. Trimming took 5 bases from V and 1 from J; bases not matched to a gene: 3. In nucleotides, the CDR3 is TGCAGCGTTAGGGGGACTAGCGGCACAGATACGCAGTATTTT. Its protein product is CSVRGTSGTDTQYF.

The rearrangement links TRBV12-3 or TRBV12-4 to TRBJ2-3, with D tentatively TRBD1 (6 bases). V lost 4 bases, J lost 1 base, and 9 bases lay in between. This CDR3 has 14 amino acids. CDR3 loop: CASSSRTGTDTQYF. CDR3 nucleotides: TGTGCCAGCAGTTCGAGGACAGGCACAGATACGCAGTATTTT.

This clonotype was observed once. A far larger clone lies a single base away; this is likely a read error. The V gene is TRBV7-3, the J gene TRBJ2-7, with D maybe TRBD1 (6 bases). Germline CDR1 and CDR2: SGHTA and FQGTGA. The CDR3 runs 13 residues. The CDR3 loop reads CTSSRTGYYEQYF. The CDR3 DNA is TGTACCAGCAGCCGTACAGGGTACTACGAGCAGTACTTC. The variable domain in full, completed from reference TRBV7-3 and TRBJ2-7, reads GAGVSQTPSNKVTEKGKYVELRCDPISGHTALYWYRQSLGQGPEFLIYFQGTGAADDSGLPNDRFFAVRPEGSVSTLKIQRTERGDSAVYLCTSSRTGYYEQYFGPGTRLTVT.

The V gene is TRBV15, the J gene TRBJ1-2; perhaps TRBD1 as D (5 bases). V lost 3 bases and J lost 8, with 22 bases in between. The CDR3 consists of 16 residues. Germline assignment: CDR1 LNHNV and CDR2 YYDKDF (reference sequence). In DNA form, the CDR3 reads TGTGCCACCAGCAGCGTTGGGGTGGGGCCAGGAGGAGGCTACACCTTC. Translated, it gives CATSSVGVGPGGGYTF.

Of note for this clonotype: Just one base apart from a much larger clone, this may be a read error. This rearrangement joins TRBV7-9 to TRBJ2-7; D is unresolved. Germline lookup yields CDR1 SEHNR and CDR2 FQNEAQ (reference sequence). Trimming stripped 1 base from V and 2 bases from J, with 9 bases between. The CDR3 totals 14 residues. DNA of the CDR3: TGTGCCAGCAGCTTAGGGCCCCTCCCCTACGAGCAGTACTTC. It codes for CASSLGPLPYEQYF.

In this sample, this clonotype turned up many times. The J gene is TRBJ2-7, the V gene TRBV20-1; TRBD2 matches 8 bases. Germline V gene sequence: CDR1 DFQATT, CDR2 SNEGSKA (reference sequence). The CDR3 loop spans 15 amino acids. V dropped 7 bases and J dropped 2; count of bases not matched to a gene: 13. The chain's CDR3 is CSVTPTAAGAYEQYF. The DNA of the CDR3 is TGCAGTGTCACCCCTACTGCAGCGGGGGCCTACGAGCAGTACTTC.

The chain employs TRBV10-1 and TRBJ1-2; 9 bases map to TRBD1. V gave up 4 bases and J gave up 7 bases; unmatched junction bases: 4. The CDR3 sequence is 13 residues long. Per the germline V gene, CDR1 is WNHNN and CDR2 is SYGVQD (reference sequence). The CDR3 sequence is CASSGDREGGYTF. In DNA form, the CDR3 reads TGCGCCAGCAGTGGGGACAGGGAGGGTGGCTACACCTTC.

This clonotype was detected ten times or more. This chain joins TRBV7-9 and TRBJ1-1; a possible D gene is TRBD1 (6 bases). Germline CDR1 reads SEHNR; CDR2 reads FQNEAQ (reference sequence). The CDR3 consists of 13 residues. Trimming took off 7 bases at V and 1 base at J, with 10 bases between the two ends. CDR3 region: CASTKTGNTEAFF. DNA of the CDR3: TGTGCCAGCACCAAGACAGGGAACACTGAAGCTTTCTTT.

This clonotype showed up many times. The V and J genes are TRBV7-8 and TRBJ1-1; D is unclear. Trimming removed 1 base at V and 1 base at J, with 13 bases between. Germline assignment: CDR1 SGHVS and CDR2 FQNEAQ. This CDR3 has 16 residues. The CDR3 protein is CASSLGWIRGNTEAFF. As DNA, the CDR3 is TGTGCCAGCAGCTTAGGGTGGATTCGGGGGAACACTGAAGCTTTCTTT.

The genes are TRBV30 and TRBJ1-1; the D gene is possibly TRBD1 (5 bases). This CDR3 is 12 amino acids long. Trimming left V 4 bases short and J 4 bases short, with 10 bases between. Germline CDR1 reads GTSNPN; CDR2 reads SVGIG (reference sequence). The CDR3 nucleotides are TGTGCCTGGATTTGGGGCCCCACTGAAGCTTTCTTT. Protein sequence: CAWIWGPTEAFF.

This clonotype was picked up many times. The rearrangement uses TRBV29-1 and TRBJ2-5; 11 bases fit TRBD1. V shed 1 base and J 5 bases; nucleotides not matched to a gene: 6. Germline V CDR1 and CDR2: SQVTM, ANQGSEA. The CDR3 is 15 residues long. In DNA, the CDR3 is TGCAGCGTTGAAGCCCGGGACAGGGGGTCCGAGACCCAGTACTTC. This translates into CSVEARDRGSETQYF. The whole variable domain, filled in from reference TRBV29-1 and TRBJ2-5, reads SAVISQKPSRDICQRGTSLTIQCQVDSQVTMMFWYRQQPGQSLTLIATANQGSEATYESGFVIDKFPISRPNLTFSTLTVSNMSPEDSSIYLCSVEARDRGSETQYFGPGTRLLVL.

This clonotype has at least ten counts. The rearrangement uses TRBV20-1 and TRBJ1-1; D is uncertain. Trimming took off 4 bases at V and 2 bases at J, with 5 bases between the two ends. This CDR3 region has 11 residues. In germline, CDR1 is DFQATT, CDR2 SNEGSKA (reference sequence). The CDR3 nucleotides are TGCAGTGCTATACATAACACTGAAGCTTTCTTT. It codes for CSAIHNTEAFF.

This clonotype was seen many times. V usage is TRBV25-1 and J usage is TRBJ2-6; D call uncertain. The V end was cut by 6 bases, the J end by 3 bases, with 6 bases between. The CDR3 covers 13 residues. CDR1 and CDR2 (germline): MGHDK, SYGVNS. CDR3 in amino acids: CASSGGGANVLTF. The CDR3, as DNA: TGTGCCAGCAGCGGTGGTGGGGCCAACGTCCTGACTTTC.

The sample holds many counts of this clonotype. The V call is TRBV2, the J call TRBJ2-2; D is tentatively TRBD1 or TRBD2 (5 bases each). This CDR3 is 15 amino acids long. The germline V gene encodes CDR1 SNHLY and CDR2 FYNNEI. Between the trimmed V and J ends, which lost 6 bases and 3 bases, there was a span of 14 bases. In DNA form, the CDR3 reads TGTGCCAGCAGCGGGACGTTCGGCGACACCGGGGAGCTGTTTTTT. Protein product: CASSGTFGDTGELFF. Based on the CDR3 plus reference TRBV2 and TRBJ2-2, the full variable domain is EPEVTQTPSHQVTQMGQEVILRCVPISNHLYFYWYRQILGQKVEFLVSFYNNEISEKSEIFDDQFSVERPDGSNFTLKIRSTKLEDSAMYFCASSGTFGDTGELFFGEGSRLTVL.